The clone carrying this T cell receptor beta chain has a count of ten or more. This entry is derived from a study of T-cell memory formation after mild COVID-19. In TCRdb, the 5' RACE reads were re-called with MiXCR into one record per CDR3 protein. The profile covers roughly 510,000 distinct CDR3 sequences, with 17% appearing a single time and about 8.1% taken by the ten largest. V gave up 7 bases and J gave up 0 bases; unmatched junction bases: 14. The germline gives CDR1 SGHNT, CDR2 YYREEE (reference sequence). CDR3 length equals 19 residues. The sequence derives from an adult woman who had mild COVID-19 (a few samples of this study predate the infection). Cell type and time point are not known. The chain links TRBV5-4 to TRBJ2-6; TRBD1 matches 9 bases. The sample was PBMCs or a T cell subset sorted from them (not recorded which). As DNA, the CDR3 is TGTGCCAGCGGCGGGGTGGAGACAGGGGGGAGCTCTGGGGCCAACGTCCTGACTTTC. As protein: CASGGVETGGSSGANVLTF.